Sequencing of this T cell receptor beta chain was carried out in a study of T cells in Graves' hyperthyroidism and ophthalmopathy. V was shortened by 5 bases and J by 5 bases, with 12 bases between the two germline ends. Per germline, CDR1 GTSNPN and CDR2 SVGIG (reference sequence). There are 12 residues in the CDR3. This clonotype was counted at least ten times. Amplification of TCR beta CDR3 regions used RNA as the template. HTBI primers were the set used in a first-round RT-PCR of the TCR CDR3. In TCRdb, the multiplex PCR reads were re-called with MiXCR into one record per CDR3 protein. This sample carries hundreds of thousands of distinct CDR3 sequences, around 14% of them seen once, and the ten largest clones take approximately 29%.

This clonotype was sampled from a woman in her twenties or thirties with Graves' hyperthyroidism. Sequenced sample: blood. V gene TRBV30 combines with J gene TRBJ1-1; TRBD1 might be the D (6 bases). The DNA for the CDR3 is TGTGCCTGGGGACGGGGGCTTACTGAAGCTTTCTTT. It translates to CAWGRGLTEAFF.